The 29 T cell receptor beta chains below all came from one sample that was sequenced in a study of PD-1 blockade in classical Hodgkin lymphoma. Method: immunoSEQ multiplex PCR; TCRdb's copy keeps in-frame clones and lacks some. The sample holds about 16,000 clones, over 60% seen once. Each patient relapsed following autologous stem cell transplantation, and prior brentuximab vedotin exposure differed. Source: peripheral blood mononuclear cells (PBMCs), taken at baseline. The receptor source for this set is a human donor with classical Hodgkin lymphoma.

This clone was observed a few times. The V gene is TRBV4-1, the J gene TRBJ2-3; maybe TRBD1 (5 bases). The germline V gene has CDR1 MGHRA and CDR2 YSYEKL. This CDR3 is 16 amino acids long. The V and J ends lost 2 bases and 6 bases respectively, with 18 bases between them. Written as DNA, the CDR3 is TGCGCCAGCAGCCAATCGGACACACCCGCCACGGATACGCAGTATTTT. Amino acids: CASSQSDTPATDTQYF.

The chain uses TRBV27 and TRBJ2-2, with 7 bases aligning to TRBD1. The V gene's germline CDR1 is MNHEY and CDR2 SMNVEV (reference sequence). The junction had 4 bases not matched to a gene; V was cut back by 2 bases and J by 7 bases. The CDR3 spans 14 residues. The CDR3 coding sequence is TGTGCCAGCAGTTTAATCAGGGGGTACGGGGAGCTGTTTTTT. Translating it yields CASSLIRGYGELFF.

By proportion, this clone is medium-sized (0.01 to 0.1%). The rearrangement links TRBV14 to TRBJ2-1; the match to TRBD2 covers 7 bases. This CDR3 contains 15 residues. Germline V gene sequence: CDR1 SGHDN, CDR2 FVKESK. The J segment lost 7 bases and the V segment lost 8 bases, leaving 14 bases of the junction unmatched. In nucleotides, the CDR3 is TGTGCCAGCGACCAGCGGGATAAAGTTGAAAATGAGCAGTTCTTC. The encoded protein is CASDQRDKVENEQFF.

This chain uses TRBV6-6 with TRBJ1-1, with D uncertain. CDR1 MNHNY and CDR2 SVGAGI come from the germline V gene (reference sequence). Trimming stripped 5 bases from V and 5 bases from J, with 15 bases between. This CDR3 comprises 14 residues. The CDR3 sequence is CASSRGRLKTEAFF. DNA for the CDR3: TGTGCCAGCAGTCGAGGCCGTCTCAAGACTGAAGCTTTCTTT.

This chain links TRBV29-1 with TRBJ2-1; tentative D call: TRBD2 (6 bases). The germline V gene has CDR1 SQVTM and CDR2 ANQGSEA. Trimming removed 2 bases at V and 7 bases at J, with 15 bases between. CDR3 length: 14 amino acids. The CDR3 region is CSVEFGSGSNEQFF. The DNA of the CDR3 is TGCAGCGTTGAATTCGGGAGCGGTTCTAATGAGCAGTTCTTC.

The gene calls are TRBV6-5 and TRBJ1-6; the match to TRBD1 covers 7 bases. V shed 3 bases and J 9 bases; nucleotides not matched to a gene: 5. This CDR3 has 14 amino acids. Germline V lookup: CDR1 MNHEY, CDR2 SVGAGI. The CDR3 spells CASSYLQGSSPLHF. The CDR3 DNA follows: TGTGCCAGCAGTTATTTACAGGGGAGTTCACCCCTCCACTTT.

The V gene is TRBV11-2, the J gene TRBJ2-3, with 9 nucleotides matching TRBD1. The J segment lost 0 bases and the V segment lost 6 bases, leaving 13 bases of the junction unmatched. The CDR3 is 18 residues long. The V gene's germline CDR1 is SGHAT and CDR2 FQNNGV. The CDR3 reads CASSPTGTGMFSTDTQYF. The CDR3 coding sequence is TGTGCCAGCAGTCCAACCGGGACAGGGATGTTCAGCACAGATACGCAGTATTTT.

This rearrangement joins TRBV14 to TRBJ2-1; 9 bases map to TRBD1. This CDR3 region has 15 residues. Germline trimming cut 5 bases from V and 6 bases from J; bases unmatched to any gene: 8. Germline V CDR1 and CDR2: SGHDN, FVKESK. As DNA, the CDR3 is TGTGCCAGCAGCGCGGACAGGGGACCTACCAATGAGCAGTTCTTC. Residues: CASSADRGPTNEQFF.

The chain couples TRBV28 to TRBJ1-2; 12 bases match TRBD1. Germline values: CDR1 MDHEN, CDR2 SYDVKM. J lost 0 bases, V lost 3 bases, and 5 bases had no gene match. The CDR3 sequence is 17 residues long. This CDR3 reads CASSFPGQGASNYGYTF. The CDR3 coding sequence is TGTGCCAGCAGTTTTCCGGGACAGGGGGCATCTAACTATGGCTACACCTTC.

This rearrangement joins TRBV21-1 to TRBJ1-4; the DNA was not used to check the table's D call, TRBD1. TRBV21-1 is recorded as a pseudogene. CDR3 size: 15 residues. CDR3 protein: CASSKAPEGEEKLFF. The CDR3 nucleotides read TGTGCCAGCAGCAAAGCGCCAGAGGGGGAAGAAAAACTGTTTTTT.

This clone was picked up a small number of times. V is TRBV19 and J is TRBJ2-3; TRBD2 agrees at 12 bases. The V gene end was trimmed by 1 base and the J gene end by 7 bases; junction bases not matched to a gene: 3. This CDR3 contains 15 residues. Germline V CDR1 and CDR2: LNHDA, SQIVND (reference sequence). CDR3 sequence: CASSIGTSGTNTQYF. The CDR3 coding sequence is TGTGCCAGTAGTATAGGGACTAGCGGGACCAATACGCAGTATTTT.

V usage is TRBV7-9 and J usage is TRBJ2-7; 9 bases fit TRBD1. The CDR3 runs to 14 residues. The junction had 4 bases not matched to a gene; V was cut back by 5 bases and J by 2 bases. Germline CDR1 and CDR2: SEHNR and FQNEAQ (reference sequence). The CDR3 here is CASSPGTGTYEQYF. CDR3 nucleotide sequence: TGTGCCAGCAGCCCCGGGACAGGGACCTACGAGCAGTACTTC.

This clone was picked up a small number of times. The CDR3 here is CASRLSGPSQPQHF. The CDR3 nucleotides read TGTGCCAGCAGACTCTCGGGACCGTCCCAGCCCCAGCATTTT. The V gene is TRBV28, the J gene TRBJ1-5; TRBD1 might be the D (5 bases). This CDR3 has 14 residues. Germline assignment: CDR1 MDHEN and CDR2 SYDVKM. V was pared by 6 bases and J by 7 bases, with 16 bases between. Using reference TRBV28 and TRBJ1-5 for the parts outside the CDR3, the full variable domain is DVKVTQSSRYLVKRTGEKVFLECVQDMDHENMFWYRQDPGLGLRLIYFSYDVKMKEKGDIPEGYSVSREKKERFSLILESASTNQTSMYLCASRLSGPSQPQHFGDGTRLSIL.

This chain uses TRBV7-6 with TRBJ2-2; D possibly uses TRBD1 or TRBD2 (5 bases each). This CDR3 is built from 17 residues. Germline values: CDR1 SGHVS, CDR2 FNYEAQ. V was shortened by 7 bases and J by 6 bases, with 24 bases between the two germline ends. CDR3 DNA sequence: TGTGCCAGCATCCAGGACGTGGGACGTTGGGGAGCCGGGGAGCTGTTTTTT. This sequence encodes CASIQDVGRWGAGELFF.

In its sample, this clone ranks as medium-sized. The V call is TRBV7-3, the J call TRBJ1-2; the match to TRBD1 covers 8 bases. J gave up 4 bases and V 4 bases, and 8 bases lay outside the gene matches. The germline V gene has CDR1 SGHTA and CDR2 FQGTGA. The CDR3 is 15 amino acids. The CDR3 DNA sequence: TGTGCCAGCAGCTCCTCCGGGACAGGCCTCTATGGCTACACCTTC. Protein product: CASSSSGTGLYGYTF.

By proportion, this clone is medium-sized. The V call is TRBV30, the J call TRBJ1-1; D call uncertain. Deletions cut 5 bases from V and 6 bases from J, with 16 bases between. Per germline, CDR1 GTSNPN and CDR2 SVGIG (reference sequence). The CDR3 runs 13 residues. CDR3 sequence reads: CAWVGHVPAEAFF. The CDR3 bases are TGTGCCTGGGTTGGTCATGTTCCGGCTGAAGCTTTCTTT. Looking up the rest from reference TRBV30 and TRBJ1-1 gives the full variable domain: SQTIHQWPATLVQPVGSPLSLECTVEGTSNPNLYWYRQAAGRGLQLLFYSVGIGQISSEVPQNLSASRPQDRQFILSSKKLLLSDSGFYLCAWVGHVPAEAFFGQGTRLTVV.

The CDR3 protein is CSVEDFTGSGELFF. Here the CDR3 DNA reads TGCAGCGTTGAAGATTTCACAGGGAGCGGGGAGCTGTTTTTT. The chain carries TRBV29-1 and TRBJ2-2; perhaps TRBD1 as D (6 bases). V was shortened by 0 bases and J by 7 bases, with 12 bases between the two germline ends. Germline assignment: CDR1 SQVTM and CDR2 ANQGSEA. The CDR3 consists of 14 residues.

The J gene is TRBJ1-4, the V gene TRBV28; D is undetermined. Germline loops: CDR1 MDHEN, CDR2 SYDVKM. This CDR3 spans 15 amino acids. V lost 4 bases and J lost 0, with 9 bases in between. In DNA form, the CDR3 reads TGTGCCAGCAGTTCACACACCGCAACTAATGAAAAACTGTTTTTT. Residues: CASSSHTATNEKLFF.

The chain recombines TRBV28 with TRBJ1-4; D gene uncertain. CDR3 size: 13 residues. The germline V gene has CDR1 MDHEN and CDR2 SYDVKM. Trimming took 5 bases from V and 8 from J, leaving 12 bases between them. CDR3 in DNA: TGTGCCAGCAGTGTCAGAGGAGAGGAAAAACTGTTTTTT. Protein product: CASSVRGEEKLFF.

The chain couples TRBV5-6 to TRBJ1-1; no reliable D call. Germline loops: CDR1 SGHDT, CDR2 YYEEEE. There are 15 residues in the CDR3. Trimming pared 2 bases from V and 4 bases from J, leaving 15 bases between. The CDR3 sequence: CASSLPGEVGTEAFF. CDR3 coding DNA: TGTGCCAGCAGCTTACCGGGAGAAGTCGGCACTGAAGCTTTCTTT. The complete variable domain, with remaining parts taken from reference TRBV5-6 and TRBJ1-1, reads DAGVTQSPTHLIKTRGQQVTLRCSPKSGHDTVSWYQQALGQGPQFIFQYYEEEERQRGNFPDRFSGHQFPNYSSELNVNALLLGDSALYLCASSLPGEVGTEAFFGQGTRLTVV.

The V call is TRBV28, the J call TRBJ1-3, with 10 bases aligning to TRBD1. J lost 2 bases, V lost 6 bases, and 19 bases had no gene match. This CDR3 spans 20 amino acids. Germline assignment: CDR1 MDHEN and CDR2 SYDVKM. The CDR3 spells CASSKTGTGVFSRPGNTIYF. The DNA of the CDR3 is TGTGCCAGCAGCAAAACCGGGACAGGGGTATTTTCTCGGCCTGGAAACACCATATATTTT.

This clone was detected only a few times. The V and J genes are TRBV27 and TRBJ2-5; perhaps TRBD1 as D (5 bases). The CDR3 spans 15 residues. Germline values: CDR1 MNHEY, CDR2 SMNVEV (reference sequence). V was cut by 8 bases and J by 5 bases, with 21 bases left in between. DNA for the CDR3: TGTGCCAGCGGCGCCCAAAAGGGGAAAGGGGAGACCCAGTACTTC. It is translated as CASGAQKGKGETQYF.

The rearrangement links TRBV10-3 to TRBJ2-7; TRBD1 aligns across 8 bases. Trimming cost V 6 bases and J 5 bases; bases outside gene matches: 9. Germline CDR1 reads ENHRY; CDR2 reads SYGVKD. The CDR3 consists of 14 residues. CDR3 region: CAIRRGQGENEQYF. For the CDR3, the DNA is TGTGCCATCAGAAGAGGACAGGGTGAGAACGAGCAGTACTTC.

The chain recombines TRBV6-4 with TRBJ2-3; TRBD2 aligns across 12 bases. Germline lookup yields CDR1 MRHNA and CDR2 SNTAGT. The J segment lost 0 bases and the V segment lost 4 bases, leaving 2 bases of the junction unmatched. CDR3 length: 16 amino acids. CDR3 DNA: TGTGCCAGCAGTGGCCTAGCGGGAGGGAGCACAGATACGCAGTATTTT. Encoded protein: CASSGLAGGSTDTQYF.

The V and J genes are TRBV7-2 and TRBJ2-5, with D perhaps matching TRBD2 (6 bases). The length of the CDR3 is 15 residues. Trimming pared 5 bases from V and 1 base from J, leaving 14 bases between. CDR1 is SGHTA and CDR2 is FQGNSA in the germline V gene. In nucleotides, the CDR3 is TGTGCCAGCAGCCTCCCGGACTATCCCCAAGAGACCCAGTACTTC. Amino acids: CASSLPDYPQETQYF.

The rearrangement links TRBV14 to TRBJ2-1; 10 bases are shared with TRBD1. The CDR3 extends over 17 amino acids. Germline V gene data show CDR1 as SGHDN and CDR2 as FVKESK. After removal of 6 bases from V and 8 bases from J, the junction contained 16 bases not matched to a gene. The CDR3 protein is CASSRPGATGGWDEQFF. In DNA form, the CDR3 reads TGTGCCAGCAGTCGACCGGGGGCGACAGGGGGCTGGGATGAGCAGTTCTTC.

V and J are TRBV7-9 and TRBJ1-5; perhaps TRBD1 as D (5 bases). The CDR3 consists of 17 residues. With 1 base removed from V and 1 base from J, the gap between germline ends came to 14 bases. Germline assignment: CDR1 SEHNR and CDR2 FQNEAQ (reference sequence). The CDR3 reads CASSLEVSGGSNQPQHF. CDR3 nucleotide sequence: TGTGCCAGCAGCTTAGAGGTTTCGGGGGGAAGCAATCAGCCCCAGCATTTT.

This chain joins TRBV28 and TRBJ1-2; maybe TRBD1 (6 bases). V was pared by 2 bases and J by 8 bases, with 12 bases between. The CDR3 is 13 residues long. Germline values: CDR1 MDHEN, CDR2 SYDVKM. As DNA, the CDR3 is TGTGCCAGCAGTTTAGGGCAGGGGACGGGCTACACCTTC. This gives the protein CASSLGQGTGYTF.

This chain links TRBV15 with TRBJ2-7; D is ambiguous. The CDR3 has 13 amino acids. The germline gives CDR1 LNHNV, CDR2 YYDKDF (reference sequence). V gave up 0 bases and J gave up 3 bases, with 6 bases separating them. CDR3 sequence: CATSRDLGYEQYF. CDR3 sequence (DNA): TGTGCCACCAGCAGAGATTTGGGCTACGAGCAGTACTTC.